This T cell receptor beta chain was captured by sequencing in a study of PD-1 blockade in classical Hodgkin lymphoma. Study results and limitations: Newly diagnosed patients were said to have less baseline TCR diversity than healthy donors did.

The CDR3 consists of 16 residues. Trimming pared 4 bases from V and 1 base from J, leaving 16 bases between. Germline V lookup: CDR1 MDHEN, CDR2 SYDVKM. With respect to this clone: The antigen remains unidentified.

Assay: immunoSEQ multiplex PCR; the TCRdb copy retains only in-frame clones and omits some. The sample lists fewer than 30,000 clones; around 89% were seen once. Time point denoted: newly diagnosed, previously untreated cHL patient sample. Researchers report purifying CD4+ T cells from thawed PBMCs by magnetic negative selection. As a comparison, the study used PBMCs from newly diagnosed, untreated classical Hodgkin lymphoma. Sequencing was carried out using CD4+ T cells from blood. V and J are TRBV28 and TRBJ1-2; TRBD1 is a possible D gene (6 bases). The source of this sequence is a human donor with classical Hodgkin lymphoma. CDR3 sequence: CASSWASGADNYGYTF. CDR3 bases: TGTGCCAGCAGTTGGGCGTCGGGGGCCGATAACTATGGCTACACCTTC.